One T cell receptor (beta chain) is described in this entry. No antigen is known for it. Assembly of TCR beta libraries relied on iRepertoire HTBI primers together with Arm-PCR of CDR3 regions. TCRdb re-derived calls from the multiplex PCR reads in MiXCR, one entry per CDR3 protein. The table has some 340,000 distinct CDR3 sequences, roughly 25% seen once. V dropped 6 bases and J dropped 6; count of bases not matched to a gene: 6. CDR1 is SNHLY and CDR2 is FYNNEI in the germline V gene. The CDR3 loop spans 14 amino acids. Documented time point: persistent/refractory GD, antithyroid drugs over 5 years with positive TRAb. From RNA extracted from PBMCs, the TCR library was made. These data belong to a study of regulatory T cells in long-lasting Graves disease. General study findings and limits: Thyroid tissue went unstudied; only peripheral blood was examined.

The starting material was peripheral blood mononuclear cells (PBMCs), obtained when the disease was refractory, from a patient treated with antithyroid drugs. The gene calls are TRBV2 and TRBJ2-3, with 10 bases identical to TRBD2. This TCR came from a middle-aged woman with Graves disease. CDR3 sequence: CASRPGLASDTQYF. DNA of the CDR3: TGTGCCAGCAGACCGGGACTAGCGTCTGATACGCAGTATTTT.